This TCR beta chain originates from a study of OX40 agonist ivuxolimab in advanced cancers. Turning to the study itself: Patients receiving dose escalation had hepatocellular carcinoma, melanoma, renal cell or head and neck cancer. Under the entry rules, prior anti-PD-1, anti-PD-L1 or anti-CTLA-4 therapy was allowed, and roughly 43% had some.

V lost 6 bases to trimming and J lost 8 bases; unmatched junction nucleotides: 7. CDR1 and CDR2 (germline): LNHDA, SQIVND (reference sequence). This CDR3 has 14 residues. Cycle 7 day 1, cycle 4 day 1, and baseline were the timepoints at which blood was sampled. Assay: immunoSEQ multiplex PCR; the TCRdb copy retains only in-frame clones and omits some. The repertoire holds tens of thousands of clones, with about four fifths as singletons. This material consisted of CD4+ or CD8+ T cells sorted from blood, taken in a trial of the OX40 agonist ivuxolimab. The chain carries TRBV19 and TRBJ1-4; the match to TRBD1 covers 9 bases. The receptor was isolated from an adult with an advanced solid tumor such as melanoma, head and neck, liver or kidney cancer. CDR3 loop: CASRGQGGPEKLFF. The CDR3 region has the DNA TGTGCCAGTAGGGGACAGGGCGGTCCAGAAAAACTGTTTTTT.